The 5 T cell receptor beta chains below all came from one sample that was sequenced in a study of Ad26.COV2.S vaccination and SARS-CoV-2 variants. Treatment of the sample: roughly 20 received Ad26.COV2.S at low or high dose, single or two shots; about 5 received placebo; per-sample allocation not given. It was on day 63 after the first vaccine or placebo injection that samples were taken. Method: immunoSEQ multiplex PCR; TCRdb's copy keeps in-frame clones and lacks some. Of about 350,000 clones in the sample, approximately 81% were seen once. The input for sequencing was peripheral blood, taken in a trial of Ad26.COV2.S vaccine versus placebo. The receptor source for this set is a person between 18 and 65 years old who received the Ad26.COV2.S COVID-19 vaccine or a placebo.

The chain couples TRBV28 to TRBJ2-2, with 9 bases matching TRBD2. Germline CDR1 and CDR2: MDHEN and SYDVKM. The V segment lost 3 bases and the J segment 6 bases; nucleotides outside the gene matches: 8. The CDR3 length is 16 residues. The CDR3 DNA is TGTGCCAGCAGTTTGGGCGGGAGGGCCTCGGCCGGGGAGCTGTTTTTT. Encoded protein: CASSLGGRASAGELFF.

This chain uses TRBV6-5 with TRBJ2-6; D is possibly TRBD1 (6 bases). The germline V gene encodes CDR1 MNHEY and CDR2 SVGAGI. V shed 6 bases and J shed 1 base, with 7 bases lying between them. The length of the CDR3 is 14 residues. The CDR3 is CASRRGSGANVLTF. Written as DNA, the CDR3 is TGTGCCAGCAGGAGGGGGTCTGGGGCCAACGTCCTGACTTTC.

This clone was found once. The V gene is TRBV4-1, the J gene TRBJ2-5; 14 bases match TRBD2. With V trimmed by 0 bases and J by 3 bases, 3 bases remained unmatched. The germline CDR1 and CDR2 sequences are MGHRA and YSYEKL. This CDR3 contains 17 residues. In DNA form, the CDR3 reads TGCGCCAGCAGCCAAGAAGAGACTAGCGGGAGGGAAGAGACCCAGTACTTC. Its translation is CASSQEETSGREETQYF.

V usage is TRBV7-9 and J usage is TRBJ1-2; D perhaps matches TRBD1 (6 bases). The ends were cut back, 5 bases at V and 7 bases at J, with 11 bases in the middle. This CDR3 has 12 residues. Germline V gene sequence: CDR1 SEHNR, CDR2 FQNEAQ (reference sequence). CDR3 nucleotides: TGTGCCAGCAGCCCCGCAGGGGCTGGCTACACCTTC. Protein sequence: CASSPAGAGYTF.

CDR3 DNA: TGTGCCAGCAGACCAGGACTAGCGGGAGCAGATACGCAGTATTTT. Encoded protein: CASRPGLAGADTQYF. The V call is TRBV6-5, the J call TRBJ2-3; 13 bases match TRBD2. The V and J ends lost 6 bases and 4 bases, in that order; junction bases with no gene match: 4. The length of the CDR3 is 15 residues. The germline V gene has CDR1 MNHEY and CDR2 SVGAGI.